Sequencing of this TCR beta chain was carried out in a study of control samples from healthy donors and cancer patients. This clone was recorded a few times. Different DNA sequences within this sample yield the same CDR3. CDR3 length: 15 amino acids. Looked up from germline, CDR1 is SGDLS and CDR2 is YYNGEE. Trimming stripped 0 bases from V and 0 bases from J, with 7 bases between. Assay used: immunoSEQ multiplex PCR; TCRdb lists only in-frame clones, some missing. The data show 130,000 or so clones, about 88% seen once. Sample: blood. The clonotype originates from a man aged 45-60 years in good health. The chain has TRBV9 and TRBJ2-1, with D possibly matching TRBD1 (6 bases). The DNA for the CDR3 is TGTGCCAGCAGCGTAGAGGGGGACTCCTACAATGAGCAGTTCTTC. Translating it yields CASSVEGDSYNEQFF.